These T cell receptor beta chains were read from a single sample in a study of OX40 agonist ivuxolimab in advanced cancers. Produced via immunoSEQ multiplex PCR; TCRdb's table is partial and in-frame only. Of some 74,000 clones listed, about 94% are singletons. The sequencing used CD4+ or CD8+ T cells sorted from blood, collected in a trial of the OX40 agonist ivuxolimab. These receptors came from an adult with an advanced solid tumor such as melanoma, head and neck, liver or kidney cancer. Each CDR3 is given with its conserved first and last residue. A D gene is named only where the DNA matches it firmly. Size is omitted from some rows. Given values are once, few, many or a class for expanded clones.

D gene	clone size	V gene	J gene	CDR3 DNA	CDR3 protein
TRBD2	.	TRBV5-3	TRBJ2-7	TGTGCCAGAAGCACCCAACTAGCGACCTGGCAGTACTTC	CARSTQLATWQYF
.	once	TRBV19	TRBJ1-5	TGTGCCAGTAGTATCGGGGGGGGCGGCAGAGGGCAGCCCCAGCATTTT	CASSIGGGGRGQPQHF
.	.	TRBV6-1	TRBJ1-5	TGTGCCAGCAGCCCAGAGGCATTTGATCAGCCCCAGCATTTT	CASSPEAFDQPQHF
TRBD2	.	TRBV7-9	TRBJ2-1	TGTGCCAGCAGCTTTAGCGGGAGAGGGTACAATGAGCAGTTCTTC	CASSFSGRGYNEQFF
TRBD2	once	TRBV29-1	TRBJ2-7	TGCAGCGCCACCTTCGGGGGGTCCTACGAGCAGTACTTC	CSATFGGSYEQYF
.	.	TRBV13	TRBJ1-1	TGTGCCAGCAGCCCCCGAGGAGAGGTCACTGAAGCTTTCTTT	CASSPRGEVTEAFF
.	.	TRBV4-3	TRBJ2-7	TGCGCCAGCAGCCAAGCTCGGACTACCAACGAGCAGTACTTC	CASSQARTTNEQYF
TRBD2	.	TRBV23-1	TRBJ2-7	TGCGCGCCGTTGGGGGGGGAGGACGAGCAGTACTTC	CAPLGGEDEQYF
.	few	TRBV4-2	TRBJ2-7	TGTGCCAGCAGCCAAGATCGGGGCGGTGGGTCCTACGAGCAGTACTTC	CASSQDRGGGSYEQYF
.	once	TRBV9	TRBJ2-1	TGTGCCAGCAGCGTAGGCGGGGACAGTGGCTATGAGCAGTTCTTC	CASSVGGDSGYEQFF
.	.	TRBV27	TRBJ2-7	TGTGCCAGCAGTTCCGGACTGAACCAGTACTTC	CASSSGLNQYF
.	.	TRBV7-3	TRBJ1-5	TGTGCCAGCAGCCCAACCGGGGGCCCCAATCAGCCCCAGCATTTT	CASSPTGGPNQPQHF
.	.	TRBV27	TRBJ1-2	TGTGCCAGCAGTTTATCGGCTGCTTATGGCTACACCTTC	CASSLSAAYGYTF
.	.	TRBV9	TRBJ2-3	TGTGCCAGCAGCGTATCAGGGTTATACACAGATACGCAGTATTTT	CASSVSGLYTDTQYF
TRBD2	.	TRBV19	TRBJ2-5	TGTGCCACGGGACTAGCGGGAGAAGAGACCCAGTACTTC	CATGLAGEETQYF
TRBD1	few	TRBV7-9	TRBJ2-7	TGTGCCAGCAGCTTCGGACAGGGTGAGAACGAGCAGTACTTC	CASSFGQGENEQYF
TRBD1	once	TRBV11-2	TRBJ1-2	TGTGCCAGCACCCAAGAGGACAGGGGGTACTATGGCTACACCTTC	CASTQEDRGYYGYTF
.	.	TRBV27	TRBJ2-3	TGTGCCAGCAGTTTCGAGACAGGTATTGCAGATACGCAGTATTTT	CASSFETGIADTQYF
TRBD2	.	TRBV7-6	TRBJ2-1	TGTGCCAGCAGCTTAGATCTCGGGGGGGCCTTGAGCTCCTACAATGAGCAGTTCTTC	CASSLDLGGALSSYNEQFF
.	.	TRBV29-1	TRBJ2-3	TGCAGCGTTGCCACAGATACGCAGTATTTT	CSVATDTQYF
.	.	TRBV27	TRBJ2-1	TGTGCCAGCAGTTTATCGACTGGGAGCAATGAGCAGTTCTTC	CASSLSTGSNEQFF
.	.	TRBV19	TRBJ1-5	TGTGCCAGTAGTACGGACCTAAATCAGCCCCAGCATTTT	CASSTDLNQPQHF
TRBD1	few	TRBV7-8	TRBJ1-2	TGTGCCAGCAGCTTAGAACAGGGGATTGGCTACACCTTC	CASSLEQGIGYTF
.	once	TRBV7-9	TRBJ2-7	TGTGCCAGCAGCTTAGCGCTCCAGGGGTCGGGGGAGCAGTACTTC	CASSLALQGSGEQYF
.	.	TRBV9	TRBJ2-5	TGTGCCAGCAGCGGTCGGGTCGAGGAGACCCAGTACTTC	CASSGRVEETQYF
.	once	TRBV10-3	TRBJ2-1	TGTGCCACCCAACCGGCGACAAACAATGAGCAGTTCTTC	CATQPATNNEQFF
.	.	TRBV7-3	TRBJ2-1	TGTGCCAGCAGCCCTCGGGGGACTTCCAGCTCCTACAATGAGCAGTTCTTC	CASSPRGTSSSYNEQFF
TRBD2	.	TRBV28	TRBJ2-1	TGTGCCAGCAGTTTTCCTCGGGAGGCTAATGAGCAGTTCTTC	CASSFPREANEQFF
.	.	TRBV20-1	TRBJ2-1	TGCAGTGCGCAGATTAACAATGAGCAGTTCTTC	CSAQINNEQFF
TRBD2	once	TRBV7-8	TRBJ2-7	TGTGCCAGCAGCGAAGGGACTAGCGTCTACGAGCAGTACTTC	CASSEGTSVYEQYF
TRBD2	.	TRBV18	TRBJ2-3	TGTGCCAGCTCACCAGCTATCGCGGGGGACTCTCCAGCAGATACGCAGTATTTT	CASSPAIAGDSPADTQYF
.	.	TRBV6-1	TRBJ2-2	TGTGCCAGCAACCGGTTGGCGTCGAACACCGGGGAGCTGTTTTTT	CASNRLASNTGELFF
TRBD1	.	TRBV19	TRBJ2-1	TGTGCCAGTAGTCCCCGGGACAGCAATGAGCAGTTCTTC	CASSPRDSNEQFF
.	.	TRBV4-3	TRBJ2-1	TGCGCCAGCAGCCAAGATAGGACCCGTCGGAATGAGCAGTTCTTC	CASSQDRTRRNEQFF
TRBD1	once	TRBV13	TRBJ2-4	TGTGCCAGCAGCTTAACAGGGGGGTTAGACATTCAGTACTTC	CASSLTGGLDIQYF
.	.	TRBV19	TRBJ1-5	TGTGCCAGTACCAACAGCGTCTCTCAGCCCCAGCATTTT	CASTNSVSQPQHF
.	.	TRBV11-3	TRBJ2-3	TGTGCCAGCAGCTCGGGGGTTGTAGATACGCAGTATTTT	CASSSGVVDTQYF
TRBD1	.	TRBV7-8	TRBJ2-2	TGTGCCAGCAGCTTAGGGACAGGGTTGGCCGGGGAGCTGTTTTTT	CASSLGTGLAGELFF
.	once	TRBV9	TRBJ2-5	TGTGCCAGCAGCGTAGGAGGAGGGACGGAGACCCAGTACTTC	CASSVGGGTETQYF
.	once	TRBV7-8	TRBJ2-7	TGTGCCAGCAGCTTATACCAGGGCCCCTCCTACGAGCAGTACTTC	CASSLYQGPSYEQYF
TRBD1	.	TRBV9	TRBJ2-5	TGTGCCAGCAGTACAGGGGGCAGTTTAGAGACCCAGTACTTC	CASSTGGSLETQYF
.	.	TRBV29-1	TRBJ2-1	TGCAGCGTTGGGCAGGACTCCTACAATGAGCAGTTCTTC	CSVGQDSYNEQFF
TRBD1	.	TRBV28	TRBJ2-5	TGTGCCAGCAGCCCCGACAGGGACGGGAAAGAGACCCAGTACTTC	CASSPDRDGKETQYF
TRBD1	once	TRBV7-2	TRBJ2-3	TGTGCCAGCAGCTTCGGGACAGGGGCAGATACGCAGTATTTT	CASSFGTGADTQYF
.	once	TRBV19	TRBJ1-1	TGTGCCAGTAGTATAGGTCCCCGGGACACCCCTTGGGCTTTCTTT	CASSIGPRDTPWAFF
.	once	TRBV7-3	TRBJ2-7	TGTGCCAGCAGTTATGACAGTTCAATCTACGAGCAGTACTTC	CASSYDSSIYEQYF
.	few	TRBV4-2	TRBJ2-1	TGTGCCAGCAGCCAAGACGGTACAGTCCCCTACAATGAGCAGTTCTTC	CASSQDGTVPYNEQFF
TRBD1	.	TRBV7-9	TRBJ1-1	TGTGCCAGCAGCCGTAGTAAGGGGGCGGCTGAAGCTTTCTTT	CASSRSKGAAEAFF
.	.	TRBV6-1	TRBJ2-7	TGTGCCAGCCTTTCCGGGACACTAACCTACGAGCAGTACTTC	CASLSGTLTYEQYF
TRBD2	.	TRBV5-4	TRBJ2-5	TGTGCCAGCAGCTTGGTGCCCCTAGCGGGGCAAGAGACCCAGTACTTC	CASSLVPLAGQETQYF
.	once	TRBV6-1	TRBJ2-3	TGTGCCAGCAGTGAATGGAGGGTTTCCGCAGATACGCAGTATTTT	CASSEWRVSADTQYF
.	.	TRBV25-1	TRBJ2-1	TGTGCCAGCAGTGTAGACAGGTTTTCCTACAATGAGCAGTTCTTC	CASSVDRFSYNEQFF
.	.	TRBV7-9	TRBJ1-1	TGTGCCAGCAGCTTTTCAGCCGACAGCAGCATGAACACTGAAGCTTTCTTT	CASSFSADSSMNTEAFF